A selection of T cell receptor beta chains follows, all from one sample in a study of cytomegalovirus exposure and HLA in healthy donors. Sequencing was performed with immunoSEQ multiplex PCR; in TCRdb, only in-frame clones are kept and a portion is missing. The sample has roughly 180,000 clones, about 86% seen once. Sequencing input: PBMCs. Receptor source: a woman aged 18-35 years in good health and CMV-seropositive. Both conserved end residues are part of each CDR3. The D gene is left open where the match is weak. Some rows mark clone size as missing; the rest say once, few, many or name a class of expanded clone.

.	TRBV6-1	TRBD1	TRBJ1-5	TGTGCCAGCAGTTCCCGGACAGGAAATCAGCCCCAGCATTTT	CASSSRTGNQPQHF
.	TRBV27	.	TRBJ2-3	TGTGCCAGCAGTCTCCTGGCGGGCGGACGAGATACGCAGTATTTT	CASSLLAGGRDTQYF
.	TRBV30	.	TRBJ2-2	TGTGCCTGGAGGGAGGGTTCAAGTAACACCGGGGAGCTGTTTTTT	CAWREGSSNTGELFF
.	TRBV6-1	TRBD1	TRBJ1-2	TGTGCCAGCAGTGCCCTAGGGGGGACAGGGAATGGCTACACCTTC	CASSALGGTGNGYTF
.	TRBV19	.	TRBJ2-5	TGTGCCAGTAGTATCGACAGAAAAGAGACCCAGTACTTC	CASSIDRKETQYF
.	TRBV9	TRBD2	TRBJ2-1	TGTGCCAGCAGCGCCCGGAAGGCAGCGGGGGGGTACAATGAGCAGTTCTTC	CASSARKAAGGYNEQFF
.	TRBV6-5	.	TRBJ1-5	TGTGCCAGCAGTTATAACAGGGAACATCAGCCCCAGCATTTT	CASSYNREHQPQHF
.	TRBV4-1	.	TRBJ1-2	TGCGCCAGCAGCGAATTTGGGGCTCAGGGCTATGGCTACACCTTC	CASSEFGAQGYGYTF
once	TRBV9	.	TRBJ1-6	TGTGCCAGCAGCGTAGAAGGGGGAGATTCACCCCTCCACTTT	CASSVEGGDSPLHF
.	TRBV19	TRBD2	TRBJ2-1	TGTGCCAGTAGTCCAATAGCGGGGGGGCGAGGGGAGCAGTTCTTC	CASSPIAGGRGEQFF
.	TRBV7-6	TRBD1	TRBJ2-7	TGTGCCAGCAGCTTAAGGACAGGCTACGAGCAGTACTTC	CASSLRTGYEQYF
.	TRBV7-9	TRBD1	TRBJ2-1	TGTGCCAGCAGGAAAGACGCCGGGACAGGCTCCTACAATGAGCAGTTCTTC	CASRKDAGTGSYNEQFF
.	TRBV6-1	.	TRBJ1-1	TGTGCCAGTTGGGGGGTGAACACTGAAGCTTTCTTT	CASWGVNTEAFF
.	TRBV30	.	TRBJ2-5	TGTGCCTGCCAAGGGGGGGGTTACGAGACCCAGTACTTC	CACQGGGYETQYF
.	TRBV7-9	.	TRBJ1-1	TGTGCCAGCAGCCTCGCCACGAGGCACACAGGGCTCCTTGGGACTGAAGCTTTCTTT	CASSLATRHTGLLGTEAFF
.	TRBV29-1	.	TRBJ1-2	TGCAGCGTTGTTCTGGGGGCGCGTTTTGGCTACACCTTC	CSVVLGARFGYTF
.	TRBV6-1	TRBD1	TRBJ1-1	TGTGCCAGCAGTGGGGGGACAGGACGTGTACGAGCTTTCTTT	CASSGGTGRVRAFF
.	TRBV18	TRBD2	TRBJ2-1	TGTGCCAGCTCACCAAGGACTAGCTCCCATGAGCAGTTCTTC	CASSPRTSSHEQFF
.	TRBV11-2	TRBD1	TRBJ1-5	TGTGCCAGCAGCTTAGGCGACAGGGCTTATCCCCAGCATTTT	CASSLGDRAYPQHF
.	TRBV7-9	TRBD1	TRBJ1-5	TGTGCCACAGGGGGGCAGCCCCAGCATTTT	CATGGQPQHF
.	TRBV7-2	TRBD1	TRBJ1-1	TGTGCCAGCAGAACTCTGACAGGGGGCACTGAAGCTTTCTTT	CASRTLTGGTEAFF
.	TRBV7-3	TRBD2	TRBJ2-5	TGTGCCAGCAGCTTAAGTCCGACTAGCCAGACCCAGTACTTC	CASSLSPTSQTQYF
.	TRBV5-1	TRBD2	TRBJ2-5	TGCGCCAGCAGCGGGTATGGACTAGTGCATCAAGAGACCCAGTACTTC	CASSGYGLVHQETQYF
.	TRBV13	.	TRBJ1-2	TGTGCCAGCAGCTTAAAGCGGGAACGGGGGGATGGCTACACCTTC	CASSLKRERGDGYTF
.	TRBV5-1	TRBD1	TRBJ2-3	TGCGCCAGCAGCCTATCCACAGGGGTGGATACGCAGTATTTT	CASSLSTGVDTQYF
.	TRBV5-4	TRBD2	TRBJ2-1	TGTGCCAGCAGGACTAGCGGCTACAATGAGCAGTTCTTC	CASRTSGYNEQFF
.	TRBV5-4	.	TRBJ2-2	TGTGCCAGCAGCTTGTCGTTGTCGAACACCGGGGAGCTGTTTTTT	CASSLSLSNTGELFF
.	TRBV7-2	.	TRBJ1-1	TGTGCCAGCAGCTTACGGGGAATGATAGCTTTCTTT	CASSLRGMIAFF
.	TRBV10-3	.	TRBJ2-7	TGTGCCATCAGTGTGGACAGTAACTCCTACGAGCAGTACTTC	CAISVDSNSYEQYF
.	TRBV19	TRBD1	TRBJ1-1	TGTGCCAGTAGTATTGGGACAGACACTGAAGCTTTCTTT	CASSIGTDTEAFF
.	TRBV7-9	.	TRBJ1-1	TGTTCCAGCAGCCCAATGGCCACTGAAGCTTTCTTT	CSSSPMATEAFF
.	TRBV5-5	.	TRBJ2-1	TGTGCCAGCAGCTCCGGCGGTGAGCAGTTCTTC	CASSSGGEQFF
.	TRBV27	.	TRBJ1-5	TGTGCCAGCAGTTTATCGATCCCTCAGGATCAGCCCCAGCATTTT	CASSLSIPQDQPQHF
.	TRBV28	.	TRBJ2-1	TGTGCCAGCAGCACGGCGGCGGGTGAGCAGTTCTTC	CASSTAAGEQFF
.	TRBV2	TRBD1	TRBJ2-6	TGTGCCAGCAGTGCAGGTGGACAGGGAAGGGCCAACGTCCTGACTTTC	CASSAGGQGRANVLTF
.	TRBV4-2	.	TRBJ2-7	TGTGCCAGCAGCCAAGGAGGGGACATCTCCTACGAGCAGTACTTC	CASSQGGDISYEQYF
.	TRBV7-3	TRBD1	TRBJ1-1	TGTGCCAGCAGCTTAATACCCTCCTCGGGACAGGGGGGGACTGAAGCTTTCTTT	CASSLIPSSGQGGTEAFF
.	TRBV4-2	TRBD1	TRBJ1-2	TGTGCCAGCAGCCCCGACAGGGGGCGAGCTAACTATGGCTACACCTTC	CASSPDRGRANYGYTF
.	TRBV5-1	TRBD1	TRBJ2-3	TGCGCCAGCAGTTCCGGGACAGCCACAGATACGCAGTATTTT	CASSSGTATDTQYF
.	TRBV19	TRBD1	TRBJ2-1	TGTGCCAGTAGTATCGTTGGGACAGCCTACAATGAGCAGTTCTTC	CASSIVGTAYNEQFF
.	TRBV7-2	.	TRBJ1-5	TGTGCCAGCAGCCTGGCCGTTGCGGCACAGCCCCAGCATTTT	CASSLAVAAQPQHF
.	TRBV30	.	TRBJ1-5	TGTGCCTGGGAGGGAGATGGGAATCAGCCCCAGCATTTT	CAWEGDGNQPQHF
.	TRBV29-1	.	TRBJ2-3	TGCAGCGTTGAACCCGGGGGTACGCAGTATTTT	CSVEPGGTQYF
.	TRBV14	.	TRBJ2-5	TGTGCCAGCAGCCAAGCCCTCCAGGGGGGGACCCAGTACTTC	CASSQALQGGTQYF
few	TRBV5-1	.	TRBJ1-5	TGCGCCAGCAGCTCCGAGACAGGAGGTCAGCCCCAGCATTTT	CASSSETGGQPQHF
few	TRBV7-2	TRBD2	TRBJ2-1	TGTGCCAGCAGCTTAGAAGCGGGGGCCTACAATGAGCAGTTCTTC	CASSLEAGAYNEQFF
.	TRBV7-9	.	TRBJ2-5	TGTTCCAGCAGCTTAGGACTCCAAGAGACCCAGTACTTC	CSSSLGLQETQYF
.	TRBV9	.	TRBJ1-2	TGTGCCAGCAGCGTACAGGGTGCTAACTATGGCTACACCTTC	CASSVQGANYGYTF
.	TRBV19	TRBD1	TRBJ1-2	TGTGCCAGTGGGGGACAGAGATATGGCTACACCTTC	CASGGQRYGYTF
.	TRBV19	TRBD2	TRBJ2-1	TGTGCCGGAGGGCGGGGGGGCAACAATGAGCAGTTCTTC	CAGGRGGNNEQFF
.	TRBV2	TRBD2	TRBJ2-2	TGTGCCAGCAAGAACGGACTAGGTGACACCGGGGAGCTGTTTTTT	CASKNGLGDTGELFF